Only a few counts were recorded for the clone carrying this T cell receptor beta chain. Its antigen is currently unknown. A second PCR of 7 to 11 cycles used a sample-barcoded 5' primer and a J-beta primer mix. TCRdb analysed the 5' RACE reads with MiXCR anew, one entry per CDR3 protein. The repertoire consists of about 1,500,000 distinct CDR3 sequences, with approximately 28% occurring once and the leading ten covering 7.7%. The sample originates from a study of blood T cells in healthy people across ages. Trimming left V 1 base short and J 3 bases short, with 11 bases between. Germline CDR1 SGHKS, CDR2 YYEKEE (reference sequence). The CDR3 runs to 15 residues. General study results and limits: Changes in expanded clonotypes were possibly confounded, as the CMV status of donors was unknown. Reliance upon unsorted PBMCs precluded definitive naive versus antigen-experienced comparison.

The individuals who served as donors were healthy Caucasians living in Russia, aged about 6 to 100. PBMCs, at least 7 million per sample, were isolated. Sequenced: blood. The receptor was isolated from a woman in her twenties or thirties in good health. The rearrangement joins TRBV5-5 to TRBJ1-5; tentatively, D is TRBD1 (6 bases). The CDR3 DNA reads as TGTGCCAGCAGCTTGCACAGGGCACCCAATCAGCCCCAGCATTTT. It codes for CASSLHRAPNQPQHF.